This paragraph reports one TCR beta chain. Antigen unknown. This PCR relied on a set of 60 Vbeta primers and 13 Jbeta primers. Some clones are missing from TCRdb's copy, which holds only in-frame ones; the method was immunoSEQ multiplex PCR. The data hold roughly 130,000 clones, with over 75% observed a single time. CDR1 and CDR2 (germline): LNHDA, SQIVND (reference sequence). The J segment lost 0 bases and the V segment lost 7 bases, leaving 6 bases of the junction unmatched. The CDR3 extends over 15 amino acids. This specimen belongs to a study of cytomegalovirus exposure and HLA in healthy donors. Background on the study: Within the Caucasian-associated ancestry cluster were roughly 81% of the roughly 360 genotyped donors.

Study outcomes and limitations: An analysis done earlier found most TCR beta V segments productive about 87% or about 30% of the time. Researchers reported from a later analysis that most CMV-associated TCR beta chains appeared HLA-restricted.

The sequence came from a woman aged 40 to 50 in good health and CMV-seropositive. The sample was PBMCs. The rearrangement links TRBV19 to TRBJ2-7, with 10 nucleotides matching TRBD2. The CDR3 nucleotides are TGTGCCAGTACCTTAAGCGGGAGGGACTCCTACGAGCAGTACTTC. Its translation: CASTLSGRDSYEQYF.